Listed here is a single T cell receptor beta chain. The antigen is not known. This specimen belongs to a study of T cells after yellow fever vaccination. As for the study in general: Where fractions had low cell numbers, libraries were prepared from them with the SMART-Seq v4 Ultra Low Input RNA kit.

Study findings and constraints: Reappearance after the booster was seen for most primary-vaccination clones, at 95% to 96% CD4 and 70% to 90% CD8.

TCRdb itself ran the 5' RACE reads through MiXCR, one entry per CDR3 protein. The data contain about 510,000 distinct CDR3 sequences, just over 20% of them seen just once; the ten biggest clones take up roughly a sixth. The length of the CDR3 is 12 residues. CDR1 SQVTM and CDR2 ANQGSEA come from the germline V gene. The germline V and J ends were trimmed by 6 bases and 7 bases, with 12 bases remaining between them. The rearrangement links TRBV29-1 to TRBJ2-2; D is possibly TRBD1 (6 bases). The material sequenced was PBMCs, taken about 21 days after the first yellow fever vaccination. This receptor was identified in a man in his late teens or twenties who received the YFV17D yellow fever vaccine. The CDR3 here is CSVPQGNGELFF. In DNA form, the CDR3 reads TGCAGCGTCCCACAGGGAAACGGGGAGCTGTTTTTT.